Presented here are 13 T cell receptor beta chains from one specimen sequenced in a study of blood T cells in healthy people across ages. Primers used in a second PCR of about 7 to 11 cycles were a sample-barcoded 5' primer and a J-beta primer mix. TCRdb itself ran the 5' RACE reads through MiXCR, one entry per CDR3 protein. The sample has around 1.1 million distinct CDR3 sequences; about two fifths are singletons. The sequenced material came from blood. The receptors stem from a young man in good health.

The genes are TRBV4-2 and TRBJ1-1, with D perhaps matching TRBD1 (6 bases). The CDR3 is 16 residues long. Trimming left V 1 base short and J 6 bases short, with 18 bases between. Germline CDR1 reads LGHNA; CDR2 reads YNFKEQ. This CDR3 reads CASSQVPGRRGAEAFF. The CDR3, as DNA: TGTGCCAGCAGCCAAGTGCCGGGACGGAGGGGGGCTGAAGCTTTCTTT.

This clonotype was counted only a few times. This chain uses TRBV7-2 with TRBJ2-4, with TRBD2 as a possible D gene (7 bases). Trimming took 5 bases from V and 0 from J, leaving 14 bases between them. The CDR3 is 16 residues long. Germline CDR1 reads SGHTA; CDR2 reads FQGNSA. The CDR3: CASSPRGGLAKNIQYF. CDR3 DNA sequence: TGTGCCAGCAGCCCTAGGGGGGGTCTAGCCAAAAACATTCAGTACTTC.

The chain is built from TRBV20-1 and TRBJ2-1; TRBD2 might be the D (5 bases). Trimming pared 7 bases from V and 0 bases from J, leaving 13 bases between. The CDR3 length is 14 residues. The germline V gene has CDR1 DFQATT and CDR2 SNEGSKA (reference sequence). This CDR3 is CSVQEVRSYNEQFF. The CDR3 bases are TGCAGTGTCCAGGAGGTCCGCTCCTACAATGAGCAGTTCTTC.

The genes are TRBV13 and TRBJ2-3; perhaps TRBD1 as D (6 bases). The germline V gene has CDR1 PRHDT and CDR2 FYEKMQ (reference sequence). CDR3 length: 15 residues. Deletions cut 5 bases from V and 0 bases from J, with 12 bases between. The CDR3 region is CASSPWTASTDTQYF. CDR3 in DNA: TGTGCCAGCAGCCCCTGGACAGCTAGCACAGATACGCAGTATTTT.

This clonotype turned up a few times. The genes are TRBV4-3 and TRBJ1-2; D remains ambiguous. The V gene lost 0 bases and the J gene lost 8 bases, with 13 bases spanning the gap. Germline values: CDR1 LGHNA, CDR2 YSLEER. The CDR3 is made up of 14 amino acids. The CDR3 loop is CASSQDVTSRGYTF. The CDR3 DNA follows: TGCGCCAGCAGCCAAGATGTGACTAGCCGGGGCTACACCTTC.

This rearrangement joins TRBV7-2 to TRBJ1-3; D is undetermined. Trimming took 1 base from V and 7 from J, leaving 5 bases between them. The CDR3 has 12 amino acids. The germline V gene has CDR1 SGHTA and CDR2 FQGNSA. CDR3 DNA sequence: TGTGCCAGCAGCTTAGAAAGGAACACCATATATTTT. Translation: CASSLERNTIYF.

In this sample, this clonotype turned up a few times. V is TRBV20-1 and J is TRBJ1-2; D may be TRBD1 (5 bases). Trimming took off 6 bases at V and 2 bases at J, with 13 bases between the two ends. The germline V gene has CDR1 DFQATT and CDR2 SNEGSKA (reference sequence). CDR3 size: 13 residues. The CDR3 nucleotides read TGCAGTGCACAAACTCGGGGGAACTATGGCTACACCTTC. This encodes CSAQTRGNYGYTF.

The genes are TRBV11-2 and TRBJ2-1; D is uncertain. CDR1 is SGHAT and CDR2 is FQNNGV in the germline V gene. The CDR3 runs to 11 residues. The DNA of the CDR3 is TGTACCACCCTCTTAAGCAATGAGCAGTTCTTC. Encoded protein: CTTLLSNEQFF.

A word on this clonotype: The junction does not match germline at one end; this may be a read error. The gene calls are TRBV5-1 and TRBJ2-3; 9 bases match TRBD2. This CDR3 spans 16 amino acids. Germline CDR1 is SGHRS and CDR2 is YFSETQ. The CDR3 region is CASSLPSGASTETQYF. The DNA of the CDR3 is TGCGCCAGCAGCTTGCCTAGCGGGGCCAGCACAGAGACGCAGTATTTT. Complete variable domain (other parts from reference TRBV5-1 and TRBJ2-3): KAGVTQTPRYLIKTRGQQVTLSCSPISGHRSVSWYQQTPGQGLQFLFEYFSETQRNKGNFPGRFSGRQFSNSRSEMNVSTLELGDSALYLCASSLPSGASTETQYFGPGTRLTVL.

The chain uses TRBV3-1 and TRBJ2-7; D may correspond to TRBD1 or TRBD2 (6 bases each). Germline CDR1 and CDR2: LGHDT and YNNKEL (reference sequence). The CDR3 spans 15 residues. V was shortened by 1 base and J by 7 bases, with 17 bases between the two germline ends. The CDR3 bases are TGTGCCAGCAGCCAAGCGAGGGGGACTTACAATGAGCAGTACTTC. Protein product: CASSQARGTYNEQYF.

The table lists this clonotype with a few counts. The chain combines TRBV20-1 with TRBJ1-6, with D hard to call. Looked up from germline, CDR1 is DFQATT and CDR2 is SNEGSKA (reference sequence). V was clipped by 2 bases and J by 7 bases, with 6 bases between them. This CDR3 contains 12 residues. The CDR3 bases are TGCAGTGCTAGACGTCAAAATTCACCCCTCCACTTT. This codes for CSARRQNSPLHF.

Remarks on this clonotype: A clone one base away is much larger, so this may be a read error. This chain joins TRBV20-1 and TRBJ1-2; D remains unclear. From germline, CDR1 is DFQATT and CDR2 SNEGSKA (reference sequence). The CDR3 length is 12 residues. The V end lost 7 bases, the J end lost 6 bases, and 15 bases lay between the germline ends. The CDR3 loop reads CSGSDGRHGYTF. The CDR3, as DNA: TGCAGTGGATCGGACGGCCGCCATGGCTACACCTTC.

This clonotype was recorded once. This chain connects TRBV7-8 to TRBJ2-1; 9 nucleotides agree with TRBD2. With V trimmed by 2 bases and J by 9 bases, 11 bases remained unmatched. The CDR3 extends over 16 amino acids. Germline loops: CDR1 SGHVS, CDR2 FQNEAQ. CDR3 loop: CASSLFVAGATPEQFF. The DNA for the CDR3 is TGTGCCAGCAGCTTATTCGTAGCGGGGGCCACTCCTGAGCAGTTCTTC. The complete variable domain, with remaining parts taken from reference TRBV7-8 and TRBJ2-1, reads GAGVSQSPRYKVAKRGQDVALRCDPISGHVSLFWYQQALGQGPEFLTYFQNEAQLDKSGLPSDRFFAERPEGSVSTLKIQRTQQEDSAVYLCASSLFVAGATPEQFFGPGTRLTVL.